This T cell receptor (beta chain) is drawn from a study of blood T cell repertoires in COVID-19. As for the study in general: The study drew acute and convalescent COVID-19 samples from the United States, Italy and Spain. PBMCs, B-cell-depleted T cells, or T cells provided the cDNA or gDNA that made up the material.

Authors' data handling: Reference gene primers were amplified, and this amplification served to estimate nucleated cell counts. The table came from immunoSEQ multiplex PCR; TCRdb's copy has only in-frame clones and leaves some out. Clonal size and the V and J genes are those of that table, whereas D and trimming came from the DNA. The sample lists 65,000 to 75,000 clones, 75% to 90% occurring once. V was clipped by 2 bases and J by 3 bases, with 10 bases between them. The CDR3 is 15 residues long. Germline CDR1 KGHDR, CDR2 SFDVKD. Specimen: peripheral blood. The receptor comes from a woman aged 45-59 years with active COVID-19. This rearrangement joins TRBV24-1 to TRBJ2-1; a weak D match, TRBD1 (6 bases). The CDR3 loop is CATSDSDSYYNEQFF. CDR3 sequence (DNA): TGTGCCACCAGTGATTCGGACAGTTACTACAATGAGCAGTTCTTC.